Listed below are T cell receptor beta chains from one sample, sequenced in a study of T-cell memory formation after mild COVID-19. TCRdb recomputed calls from the 5' RACE reads with MiXCR, one row per CDR3 protein. The top ten hold around 13% of the sample, which has about 470,000 distinct CDR3 sequences, more than 20% seen once. The sequenced sample consisted of PBMCs or a T cell subset sorted from them (not recorded which). The receptors derive from an adult woman who had mild COVID-19 (a few samples of this study predate the infection). Cell type and time point are not known. Each CDR3 is given with its conserved first and last residue. The D gene is left open where the match is weak. Size values are once, few and many counts, or a class for expanded clones, and some rows have none.

D gene	V gene	clone size	J gene	CDR3 protein	CDR3 DNA
NA	TRBV12-3/TRBV12-4	few	TRBJ1-1	CASSLFPGKGLHTEAFF	TGTGCCAGCAGTTTATTCCCCGGGAAGGGTCTCCACACTGAAGCTTTCTTT
TRBD1	TRBV5-6	few	TRBJ2-7	CASSPGSGTGGDYEQYF	TGTGCCAGCAGCCCCGGATCTGGGACAGGAGGAGACTACGAGCAGTACTTC
TRBD2	TRBV7-6	few	TRBJ2-1	CASSLAQGLAGVFNEQFF	TGTGCCAGCAGCTTAGCGCAGGGGCTAGCGGGGGTGTTTAATGAGCAGTTCTTC
NA	TRBV4-2	NA	TRBJ2-3	CASSLPTGDTDTQYF	TGTGCCAGCAGCCTACCGACGGGCGACACAGATACGCAGTATTTT
NA	TRBV7-6	NA	TRBJ2-1	CASSGNRDAIDNEQFF	TGTGCCAGCAGCGGGAACAGGGACGCGATCGACAATGAGCAGTTCTTC
TRBD1	TRBV9	NA	TRBJ1-2	CASSGRREGQRPSYGYTF	TGTGCCAGCAGCGGACGCCGAGAGGGACAGAGACCGTCCTATGGCTACACCTTC
NA	TRBV4-2	NA	TRBJ2-1	CASSQDLDNEQFF	TGTGCCAGCAGCCAAGATCTTGACAATGAGCAGTTCTTC
NA	TRBV4-3	few	TRBJ1-1	CASRDAGPTNTEAFF	TGCGCCAGCAGAGACGCGGGGCCCACAAACACTGAAGCTTTCTTT
TRBD1	TRBV27	NA	TRBJ1-4	CASSTGQGPTNEKLFF	TGTGCCAGCAGTACCGGACAGGGGCCAACTAATGAAAAACTGTTTTTT
NA	TRBV19	NA	TRBJ2-7	CASSSQLTQEQYF	TGTGCCAGTAGTAGCCAGTTGACGCAGGAGCAGTACTTC
NA	TRBV5-1	few	TRBJ2-7	CASSHQGPPTSYEQYF	TGCGCCAGCAGCCACCAGGGCCCCCCCACCTCCTACGAGCAGTACTTC
NA	TRBV12-3/TRBV12-4	few	TRBJ1-2	CASSLKSGRTNNYGYTF	TGTGCCAGCAGTTTAAAATCGGGACGGACAAATAACTATGGCTACACCTTC
NA	TRBV13	NA	TRBJ1-4	CASSLGGHNEKLFF	TGTGCCAGCTCTCTTGGGGGGCATAATGAAAAACTGTTTTTT
TRBD1	TRBV9	NA	TRBJ2-3	CASSVERGRSTDTQYF	TGTGCCAGCAGCGTAGAGAGGGGGCGTAGCACAGATACGCAGTATTTT
TRBD1	TRBV6-2/TRBV6-3	many	TRBJ2-2	CASRQQGDTGELFF	TGTGCCAGCAGACAACAGGGGGACACCGGGGAGCTGTTTTTT
TRBD1	TRBV12-3/TRBV12-4	NA	TRBJ2-7	CASSPDRGLSYEQYF	TGTGCCAGCAGCCCGGACAGGGGGCTGTCCTACGAGCAGTACTTC
NA	TRBV29-1	NA	TRBJ2-6	CSVAPRVSVSGANVLTF	TGCAGCGTTGCACCCAGGGTCTCCGTCTCTGGGGCCAACGTCCTGACTTTC
TRBD2	TRBV11-1	NA	TRBJ2-5	CASSELAEQETQYF	TGTGCCAGCAGCGAACTAGCGGAACAAGAGACCCAGTACTTC
TRBD2	TRBV12-3/TRBV12-4	NA	TRBJ2-2	CATVSGANTGELFF	TGTGCCACCGTTAGCGGGGCGAACACCGGGGAGCTGTTTTTT